The clone carrying this TCR beta chain was seen just once. This CDR3 spans 16 amino acids. Trimming at V came to 4 bases and at J to 2 bases, leaving 5 bases not matched to a gene. CDR1 is LNHDA and CDR2 is SQIVND in the germline V gene (reference sequence). The data belong to a study of blood T cell repertoires in COVID-19. Per the original methods: By means of reference gene primer amplification, nucleated cell counts were estimated. Generated by immunoSEQ multiplex PCR, the TCRdb table keeps only in-frame clones and is missing some. That table furnishes V, J and clone size, whereas the DNA furnished D and trimming. Seen here are roughly 230,000 clones, nearly 90% observed once, and the top ten hold under 2.5%.

The chain has TRBV19 and TRBJ2-6, with 7 positions matching TRBD1. What was sequenced was peripheral blood. The TCR was taken from a woman aged 55-75 years with COVID-19, enrolled during active disease. As DNA, the CDR3 is TGTGCCAGTAGTAAGACAGGGAACCCTGGGGCCAACGTCCTGACTTTC. Its translation is CASSKTGNPGANVLTF.